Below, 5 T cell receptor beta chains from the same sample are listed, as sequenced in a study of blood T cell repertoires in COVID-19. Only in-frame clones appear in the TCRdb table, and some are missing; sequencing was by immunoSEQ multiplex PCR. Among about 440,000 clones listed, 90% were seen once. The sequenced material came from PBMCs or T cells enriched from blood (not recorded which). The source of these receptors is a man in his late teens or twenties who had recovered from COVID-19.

The CDR3 coding sequence is TGTGCCAGCAGTTACATACAGGGGACTAGCGCTTTCTTT. Protein: CASSYIQGTSAFF. The chain uses TRBV5-4 and TRBJ1-1; TRBD1 aligns across 7 bases. This CDR3 has 13 amino acids. Germline V gene data show CDR1 as SGHNT and CDR2 as YYREEE (reference sequence). With V trimmed by 5 bases and J by 11 bases, 12 bases remained unmatched.

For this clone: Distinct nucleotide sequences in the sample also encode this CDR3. Written as DNA, the CDR3 is TGTGCCAGCAGTTTAACAGGGGACACTGAAGCTTTCTTT. Translating gives CASSLTGDTEAFF. The chain joins TRBV12-3 or TRBV12-4 to TRBJ1-1, with TRBD1 matching 7 bases. The CDR3 is 13 residues long. With V trimmed by 2 bases and J by 3 bases, 0 bases remained unmatched.

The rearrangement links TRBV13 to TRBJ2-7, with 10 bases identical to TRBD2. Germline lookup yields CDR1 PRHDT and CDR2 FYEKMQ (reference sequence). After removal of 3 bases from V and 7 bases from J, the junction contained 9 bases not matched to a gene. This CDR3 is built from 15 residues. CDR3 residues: CASSLRLAGVGEQYF. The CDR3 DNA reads TGTGCCAGCAGCTTGCGGCTAGCGGGAGTGGGGGAGCAGTACTTC.

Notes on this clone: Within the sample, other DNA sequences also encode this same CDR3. CDR3 protein: CASSAGGRGTEAFF. CDR3 bases: TGTGCCAGCAGTGCCGGAGGACGGGGCACTGAAGCTTTCTTT. The gene calls are TRBV25-1 and TRBJ1-1, with D unclear. V was pared by 4 bases and J by 4 bases, with 13 bases between. The CDR3 length is 14 residues. In germline, CDR1 is MGHDK, CDR2 SYGVNS.

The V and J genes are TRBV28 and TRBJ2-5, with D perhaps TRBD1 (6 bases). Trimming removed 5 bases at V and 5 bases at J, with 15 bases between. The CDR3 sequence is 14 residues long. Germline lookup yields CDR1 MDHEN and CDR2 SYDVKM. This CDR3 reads CASSPTGPGETQYF. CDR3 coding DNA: TGTGCCAGCAGTCCTACAGGGCCTGGGGAGACCCAGTACTTC.